Listed below are T cell receptor beta chains from one sample, sequenced in a study of shared clonotypes between healthy human individuals. Libraries were prepared by immunoSEQ multiplex PCR; TCRdb keeps only in-frame clonotypes and omits some of them. This table holds about 2.4 million clones, roughly 93% found once. Sample: naive CD4+ T cells from PBMCs. These receptor sequences come from a young man in good health. Some clones in this sample may be carry-over from other donors' samples. Each CDR3 is given with its conserved first and last residue. Each record gives: clone size, V gene, J gene, D gene, CDR3 protein, CDR3 DNA. D genes are given only for firm matches. Not all rows give a size; the values are once, few, many and, for expanded clones, a class.

NA	TRBV19	TRBJ2-7	TRBD2	CASSPRRAGGYEQYF	TGTGCCAGTAGTCCCCGAAGAGCGGGAGGCTACGAGCAGTACTTC
NA	TRBV5-1	TRBJ2-3	TRBD2	CASSAGLAGGDTQYF	TGCGCCAGCAGCGCTGGACTAGCGGGCGGGGATACGCAGTATTTT
NA	TRBV20-1	TRBJ2-5	NA	CSAKYETQYF	TGCAGTGCTAAGTATGAGACCCAGTACTTC
once	TRBV5-4	TRBJ2-7	TRBD1	CASRSQTGAHEQYF	TGTGCCAGCAGAAGCCAAACAGGGGCCCACGAGCAGTACTTC
NA	TRBV19	TRBJ1-1	NA	CASSIPPGAVSTEAFF	TGTGCCAGTAGTATTCCCCCAGGGGCGGTTTCCACTGAAGCTTTCTTT
NA	TRBV19	TRBJ1-4	NA	CASSIRRLGEKLFF	TGTGCCAGTAGTATTAGGCGGCTTGGCGAAAAACTGTTTTTT
few	TRBV18	TRBJ1-2	TRBD1	CASSPDRTGTGGYTF	TGTGCCAGCTCACCAGACCGGACAGGGACGGGCGGCTACACCTTC
NA	TRBV19	TRBJ1-2	NA	CASSIAVGAYGYTF	TGTGCCAGTAGTATAGCTGTCGGGGCATATGGCTACACCTTC
once	TRBV7-9	TRBJ1-2	TRBD1	CASSLAIEGAGDGYTF	TGTGCCAGCAGCTTAGCGATCGAGGGGGCAGGTGATGGCTACACCTTC
NA	TRBV7-9	TRBJ1-4	NA	CASSLVRQLRANEKLFF	TGTGCCAGCAGCTTAGTCAGGCAGTTGAGAGCTAATGAAAAACTGTTTTTT
NA	TRBV7-2	TRBJ2-1	NA	CASSPRGWGRRSYNEQFF	TGTGCCAGCAGCCCCCGTGGGTGGGGCAGACGGTCCTACAATGAGCAGTTCTTC
NA	TRBV28	TRBJ2-5	NA	CASLPGVVETQYF	TGTGCCAGCCTACCGGGGGTCGTGGAGACCCAGTACTTC
NA	TRBV5-4	TRBJ1-3	NA	CASSSLTGESSGNTIYF	TGTGCCAGCAGCTCCCTCACCGGGGAGAGCTCTGGAAACACCATATATTTT
once	TRBV6-5	TRBJ1-2	TRBD1	CASRRQGLYGYTF	TGTGCCAGCAGGAGACAGGGACTTTATGGCTACACCTTC
NA	TRBV6-5	TRBJ2-1	NA	CASSYRGVAEYNEQFF	TGTGCCAGCAGTTACAGGGGAGTAGCGGAGTACAATGAGCAGTTCTTC
once	TRBV6-6	TRBJ1-2	NA	CASTTRGIFYGYTF	TGTGCCAGCACTACCAGGGGCATCTTCTATGGCTACACCTTC
NA	TRBV5-1	TRBJ1-1	TRBD1	CASSLVTGGTEAFF	TGCGCCAGCAGCTTAGTGACAGGGGGCACTGAAGCTTTCTTT
NA	TRBV6-1	TRBJ1-5	NA	CASSESGSRSNQPQHF	TGTGCCAGCAGTGAGTCGGGGAGTCGGAGCAATCAGCCCCAGCATTTT
NA	TRBV2	TRBJ2-1	TRBD2	CASTLRLLAASSYNEQFF	TGTGCCAGCACCCTACGCTTACTAGCGGCCTCCTCCTACAATGAGCAGTTCTTC
NA	TRBV7-3	TRBJ2-2	NA	CASRLRRNTGELFF	TGTGCCAGCAGGCTGAGGCGGAACACCGGGGAGCTGTTTTTT
NA	TRBV6-1	TRBJ2-7	NA	CATQRASINYEQYF	TGTGCCACCCAACGGGCTAGCATTAACTACGAGCAGTACTTC
NA	TRBV14	TRBJ1-2	TRBD1	CASSQTRTGIYGYTF	TGTGCCAGCAGCCAAACCAGGACAGGGATCTATGGCTACACCTTC
NA	TRBV11-2	TRBJ2-2	TRBD1	CASSLEAPTGGAGELFF	TGTGCCAGCAGCTTAGAGGCCCCGACAGGGGGGGCCGGGGAGCTGTTTTTT
NA	TRBV6-5	TRBJ2-7	TRBD1	CASSLNRGRSHEQYF	TGTGCCAGCAGCCTTAACAGGGGGCGATCCCACGAGCAGTACTTC
NA	TRBV28	TRBJ2-5	TRBD1	CASRRAGGEETQYF	TGTGCCAGCAGGCGGGCAGGGGGCGAAGAGACCCAGTACTTC
NA	TRBV5-4	TRBJ2-7	TRBD2	CASSSETTSGNYEQYF	TGTGCCAGCAGCTCGGAAACGACTAGCGGGAACTACGAGCAGTACTTC
NA	TRBV7-9	TRBJ1-6	NA	CASSYTDSPPLHF	TGTGCCAGCAGCTATACGGACTCCCCACCCCTCCACTTT
NA	TRBV4-1	TRBJ2-5	TRBD2	CASSQVAGEMGETQYF	TGCGCCAGCAGCCAAGTAGCGGGAGAGATGGGAGAGACCCAGTACTTC
NA	TRBV10-3	TRBJ1-4	NA	CAISVSDRPNEKLFF	TGTGCCATCAGTGTATCCGACAGACCTAATGAAAAACTGTTTTTT
NA	TRBV11-2	TRBJ2-2	NA	CASSPGTGLGTNTGELFF	TGTGCCAGCAGCCCCGGGACGGGGTTGGGAACGAACACCGGGGAGCTGTTTTTT
NA	TRBV27	TRBJ2-2	NA	CASSSGLITGELFF	TGTGCCAGCAGTTCGGGACTCATCACCGGGGAGCTGTTTTTT
NA	TRBV7-9	TRBJ2-5	TRBD1	CASSAALTGQETQYF	TGTGCCAGCAGCGCCGCCCTGACAGGGCAAGAGACCCAGTACTTC
NA	TRBV5-1	TRBJ1-2	NA	CASSSTGDNYGYTF	TGCGCCAGCAGCTCGACAGGAGATAACTATGGCTACACCTTC
NA	TRBV6-6	TRBJ2-7	NA	CASSVTHPEQYF	TGTGCCAGCAGTGTCACCCACCCCGAGCAGTACTTC
NA	TRBV5-1	TRBJ2-7	NA	CASSPEGSSYEQYF	TGCGCCAGCAGCCCCGAGGGGTCATCCTACGAGCAGTACTTC
NA	TRBV19	TRBJ2-7	TRBD1	CASSIAHRGRDEQYF	TGTGCCAGTAGTATAGCCCACAGGGGGCGCGACGAGCAGTACTTC
once	TRBV27	TRBJ1-4	NA	CASQSLGATNEKLFF	TGTGCCAGCCAATCCCTCGGGGCAACTAATGAAAAACTGTTTTTT
NA	TRBV30	TRBJ2-6	NA	CAWSVLSSGANVLTF	TGTGCCTGGAGTGTACTTAGCTCTGGGGCCAACGTCCTGACTTTC
NA	TRBV29-1	TRBJ2-1	TRBD2	CSVSGTSGRFSYNEQFF	TGCAGCGTGTCCGGGACTAGCGGAAGGTTCTCCTACAATGAGCAGTTCTTC
NA	TRBV27	TRBJ2-3	NA	CASRRDWETQYF	TGTGCCAGCAGACGCGACTGGGAGACGCAGTATTTT
NA	TRBV5-1	TRBJ1-3	NA	CASSFGDGSGNTIYF	TGCGCCAGCAGCTTTGGCGACGGCTCTGGAAACACCATATATTTT
NA	TRBV19	TRBJ2-7	NA	CASRGTFYEQYF	TGTGCCAGTAGGGGCACTTTCTACGAGCAGTACTTC
once	TRBV25-1	TRBJ2-2	NA	CASSGQGNAGELFF	TGTGCCAGCAGCGGGCAAGGAAACGCCGGGGAGCTGTTTTTT
NA	TRBV6-5	TRBJ1-5	NA	CASRGRGGNQPQHF	TGTGCCAGCAGGGGAAGGGGGGGCAATCAGCCCCAGCATTTT
NA	TRBV4-1	TRBJ2-5	NA	CASSQPGLPPETQYF	TGCGCCAGCAGCCAACCGGGGCTACCCCCAGAGACCCAGTACTTC